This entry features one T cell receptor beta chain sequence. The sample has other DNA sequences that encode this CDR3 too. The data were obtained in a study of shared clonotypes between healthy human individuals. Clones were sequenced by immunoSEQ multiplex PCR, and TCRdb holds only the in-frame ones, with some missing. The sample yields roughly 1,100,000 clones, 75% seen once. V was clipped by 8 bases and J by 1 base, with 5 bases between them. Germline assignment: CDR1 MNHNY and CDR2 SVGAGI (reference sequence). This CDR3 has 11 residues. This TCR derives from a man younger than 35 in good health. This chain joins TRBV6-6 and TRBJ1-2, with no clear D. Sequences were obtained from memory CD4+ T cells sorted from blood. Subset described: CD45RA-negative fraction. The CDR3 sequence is CASRDNYGYTF. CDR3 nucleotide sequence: TGTGCCAGCCGGGATAACTATGGCTACACCTTC.